Following are 11 T cell receptor beta chains from one sample sequenced in a study of CD8 T cells in Susac syndrome. Reverse transcription used roughly 0.5 to 1 ug RNA and random hexamers. TCRdb reprocessed the immunoSEQ multiplex PCR reads via MiXCR and lists one record per CDR3 protein. The data show 150,000 to 200,000 distinct CDR3 sequences, 80% to 95% seen once. Sequenced material: CD4+ T cells from PBMCs. The receptors were sampled from a human donor with multiple sclerosis.

The rearrangement uses TRBV3-1 and TRBJ2-7, with D unresolved. The CDR3 has 12 amino acids. CDR1 and CDR2 (germline): LGHDT, YNNKEL (reference sequence). V was clipped by 1 base and J by 0 bases, with 1 base between them. The CDR3 reads CASSQGSYEQYF. CDR3 DNA sequence: TGTGCCAGCAGCCAAGGCTCCTACGAGCAGTACTTC.

V and J are TRBV6-1 and TRBJ1-2; 9 bases agree with TRBD1. CDR3 length: 13 residues. The J segment lost 4 bases and the V segment lost 5 bases, leaving 2 bases of the junction unmatched. Germline V gene sequence: CDR1 MNHNS, CDR2 SASEGT. CDR3 bases: TGTGCCAGCAGTCTACAGGGGGCCTATGGCTACACCTTC. Its protein is CASSLQGAYGYTF.

The chain employs TRBV30 and TRBJ2-5; possibly TRBD1 for D (5 bases). CDR3 length equals 12 residues. Germline CDR1 is GTSNPN and CDR2 is SVGIG (reference sequence). With 4 bases removed from V and 3 bases from J, the gap between germline ends came to 9 bases. The CDR3 protein is CAWTQTEETQYF. The DNA of the CDR3 is TGTGCCTGGACCCAGACAGAAGAGACCCAGTACTTC.

This chain joins TRBV20-1 and TRBJ2-1; TRBD2 aligns across 11 bases. V dropped 0 bases and J dropped 12; count of bases not matched to a gene: 13. CDR3 length equals 16 residues. The germline V gene has CDR1 DFQATT and CDR2 SNEGSKA (reference sequence). CDR3 sequence: CSARDRIAGGPGGQFF. The DNA for the CDR3 is TGCAGTGCTAGAGATAGGATAGCGGGAGGGCCCGGGGGGCAGTTCTTC.

The V call is TRBV2, the J call TRBJ1-3, with D unresolved. In germline, CDR1 is SNHLY, CDR2 FYNNEI. The V and J ends lost 4 bases and 1 base respectively, with 5 bases between them. The CDR3 consists of 13 residues. This CDR3 is CASSVSSGNTIYF. CDR3 nucleotides: TGTGCCAGCAGTGTGTCTTCTGGAAACACCATATATTTT.

The chain recombines TRBV18 with TRBJ2-5; 7 positions agree with TRBD1. The V gene's germline CDR1 is KGHSH and CDR2 LQKENI. Trimming took 1 base from V and 2 from J; bases not matched to a gene: 4. The CDR3 consists of 15 residues. CDR3 DNA: TGTGCCAGCTCACCACAGCTGACAGGGCAAGAGACCCAGTACTTC. It is translated as CASSPQLTGQETQYF.

The chain uses TRBV10-3 and TRBJ2-7; TRBD1 agrees at 9 bases. Germline-derived CDR1 and CDR2 are ENHRY and SYGVKD. The J segment lost 7 bases and the V segment lost 7 bases, leaving 8 bases of the junction unmatched. The CDR3 is 13 residues long. The CDR3 loop reads CAIKGQGMGEQYF. The CDR3 DNA is TGTGCCATCAAGGGACAGGGTATGGGGGAGCAGTACTTC.

This sequence joins TRBV18 and TRBJ1-3; possibly TRBD1 for D (6 bases). Germline V gene lookup returns CDR1 KGHSH and CDR2 LQKENI. Trimming took 2 bases from V and 5 from J, leaving 10 bases between them. The CDR3 runs to 14 residues. The CDR3 reads CASSPGQYRNTIYF. CDR3 sequence (DNA): TGTGCCAGCTCACCAGGACAGTACCGAAACACCATATATTTT.

This chain uses TRBV7-3 with TRBJ1-3; the D gene is possibly TRBD1 (5 bases). Trimming removed 5 bases at V and 4 bases at J, with 15 bases between. The CDR3 is made up of 15 amino acids. In germline, CDR1 is SGHTA, CDR2 FQGTGA. The CDR3 loop reads CASSQNGGYGNTIYF. DNA for the CDR3: TGTGCCAGCAGCCAAAACGGGGGGTACGGAAACACCATATATTTT.

This chain joins TRBV12-5 and TRBJ2-2; 8 nucleotides agree with TRBD1. Per the germline V gene, CDR1 is LGHNT and CDR2 is FRNRAP. The CDR3 contains 15 residues. V gave up 1 base and J gave up 5 bases; unmatched junction bases: 3. CDR3 sequence (DNA): TGTGCTAGTGGTTTGGACAGGGGGATTACCGGGGAGCTGTTTTTT. This translates into CASGLDRGITGELFF.

The chain links TRBV2 to TRBJ2-5; maybe TRBD2 (6 bases). This CDR3 contains 14 residues. V was shortened by 8 bases and J by 4 bases, with 17 bases between the two germline ends. CDR1 and CDR2 (germline): SNHLY, FYNNEI. The CDR3 reads CASANKDYPETQYF. In DNA form, the CDR3 reads TGTGCCAGCGCTAATAAGGACTATCCAGAGACCCAGTACTTC.